The 11 T cell receptor beta chains below were found in one sample sequenced in a study of T cells after somatic rescue of genetic block. The method was immunoSEQ multiplex PCR; TCRdb's version includes in-frame clones alone and lacks a portion of them. The sample has 110,000 or so clones; 90% to 95% are singletons. Sequencing input: peripheral blood mononuclear cells (PBMCs). The receptors here all came from a woman aged 18-29 years.

The J gene is TRBJ2-7, the V gene TRBV27; TRBD1 matches at 9 bases. Trimming cost V 5 bases and J 5 bases; bases outside gene matches: 7. The CDR3 extends over 14 amino acids. In germline, CDR1 is MNHEY, CDR2 SMNVEV (reference sequence). The CDR3 DNA follows: TGTGCCAGCAGTCCCGGGACAGGGAACAACGAGCAGTACTTC. As protein: CASSPGTGNNEQYF.

The chain couples TRBV19 to TRBJ1-4; D call uncertain. Trimming took 4 bases from V and 2 from J, leaving 2 bases between them. This CDR3 is built from 12 residues. The germline gives CDR1 LNHDA, CDR2 SQIVND (reference sequence). CDR3 coding DNA: TGTGCCAGTAGTAGGACTAATGAAAAACTGTTTTTT. Its translation: CASSRTNEKLFF.

The chain recombines TRBV7-8 with TRBJ1-2, with D unclear. Germline V gene sequence: CDR1 SGHVS, CDR2 FQNEAQ. The length of the CDR3 is 12 residues. The CDR3 DNA reads as TGTGTGTCCTCCGGTCTGCAGCGTGGCTACACCTTC. This encodes CVSSGLQRGYTF.

The rearrangement joins TRBV2 to TRBJ1-5; D is unclear. The V end lost 7 bases, the J end lost 0 bases, and 13 bases lay between the germline ends. CDR1 is SNHLY, CDR2 FYNNEI, per germline. The CDR3 has 15 amino acids. This CDR3 is CASTGDGFSNQPQHF. The CDR3 DNA sequence: TGTGCCAGCACCGGGGATGGGTTTAGCAATCAGCCCCAGCATTTT.

The chain recombines TRBV19 with TRBJ1-2, with D tentatively TRBD1 (6 bases). The CDR3 totals 16 residues. Trimming pared 5 bases from V and 8 bases from J, leaving 24 bases between. Germline V gene data show CDR1 as LNHDA and CDR2 as SQIVND (reference sequence). CDR3 sequence (DNA): TGTGCCAGTAGTTCCCGAGGGGCGGGGGGCACGGAAGGCTACACCTTC. It is translated as CASSSRGAGGTEGYTF.

For the CDR3, the DNA is TGTGCCAGCAGCTTGTGGTCGGGACAGCCGAGTTATAGCAATCAGCCCCAGCATTTT. The encoded protein is CASSLWSGQPSYSNQPQHF. The chain employs TRBV5-6 and TRBJ1-5; 7 bases map to TRBD1. The CDR3 totals 19 residues. The germline CDR1 and CDR2 sequences are SGHDT and YYEEEE. Trimming at V came to 1 base and at J to 0 bases, leaving 13 bases not matched to a gene.

This clone was seen a few times. CDR3 sequence: CASSGQSNQPQHF. DNA for the CDR3: TGTGCCAGTAGCGGACAAAGCAATCAGCCCCAGCATTTT. This sequence joins TRBV19 and TRBJ1-5, with D possibly being TRBD1 (5 bases). V gave up 6 bases and J gave up 1 base, with 7 bases separating them. The CDR3 consists of 13 residues. The germline CDR1 and CDR2 sequences are LNHDA and SQIVND (reference sequence).

J is TRBJ2-7 and V is TRBV5-6, with TRBD1 as a possible D gene (6 bases). V lost 4 bases and J 2 bases, leaving 13 bases between the germline ends. The CDR3 consists of 14 residues. CDR1 and CDR2 from the germline V gene are SGHDT and YYEEEE. The CDR3 bases are TGTGCCAGCAGCGCGCAGGGGATACCCTACGAGCAGTACTTC. This codes for CASSAQGIPYEQYF.

The chain couples TRBV9 to TRBJ2-3; 8 positions match TRBD2. V trimming: 0 bases; J trimming: 3 bases; junction bases outside the gene matches: 6. Looked up from germline, CDR1 is SGDLS and CDR2 is YYNGEE. This CDR3 spans 16 amino acids. The CDR3 region is CASSVGLAGLTDTQYF. The CDR3 nucleotides read TGTGCCAGCAGCGTAGGGTTAGCGGGGTTGACAGATACGCAGTATTTT. Supplemented by reference TRBV9 and TRBJ2-3, the full variable domain reads DSGVTQTPKHLITATGQRVTLRCSPRSGDLSVYWYQQSLDQGLQFLIQYYNGEERAKGNILERFSAQQFPDLHSELNLSSLELGDSALYFCASSVGLAGLTDTQYFGPGTRLTVL.

The chain couples TRBV19 to TRBJ2-5; D perhaps matches TRBD2 (6 bases). Germline assignment: CDR1 LNHDA and CDR2 SQIVND (reference sequence). The length of the CDR3 is 15 residues. V was cut by 3 bases and J by 5 bases, with 16 bases left in between. The CDR3 protein is CASSILRGRKETQYF. The DNA for the CDR3 is TGTGCCAGTAGTATTTTGCGGGGAAGGAAGGAGACCCAGTACTTC.

V is TRBV11-3 and J is TRBJ2-7; weak D call: TRBD2 (6 bases). The V end was cut by 3 bases, the J end by 0 bases, with 9 bases between. The V gene's germline CDR1 is SGHNT and CDR2 YENEEA. The CDR3 covers 14 residues. The CDR3 here is CASSLGRGSYEQYF. The CDR3 nucleotides read TGTGCCAGCAGCTTGGGGCGGGGCTCCTACGAGCAGTACTTC.